Below are 27 T cell receptor beta chains sequenced from a single sample in a study of human T cells and chemical hapten exposure (dated by TCRdb to about 2021). This specimen's time point label, per the study, means: patch test 2, 6 weeks after DPC sensitization. The label giving this sample's treatment or condition can be read as: therapeutic diphenylcyclopropenone sensitization with weekly scalp DPC. Library method: RACE. Data came from a NextSeq 500. TCRdb cleaned the public reads at Q25 with fastp, built clones with MiXCR and kept in-frame beta chains. Every distinct CDR3 protein forms one entry, paired with its most common genes and DNA. The sample records fewer than 85,000 distinct CDR3 sequences, 10% of which are singletons. The ten largest clones take up around 2.5% of the sample. The material was whole blood, obtained in connection with sensitization to the hapten diphenylcyclopropenone (DPC). The origin of the receptors is a woman in her twenties or thirties with alopecia areata. Some clones in this sample may be carry-over from other donors' samples.

This clonotype came up a few times. This chain links TRBV20-1 with TRBJ1-5, with no clear D. The CDR3 length is 15 residues. V lost 2 bases and J 4 bases, leaving 15 bases between the germline ends. The germline CDR1 and CDR2 sequences are DFQATT and SNEGSKA (reference sequence). The CDR3 coding sequence is TGCAGTGCTAGACCCGACGGGGAGAATAATCAGCCCCAGCATTTT. Protein product: CSARPDGENNQPQHF.

The chain employs TRBV4-3 and TRBJ2-2; D remains ambiguous. The CDR3 loop spans 15 amino acids. Trimming took 6 bases from V and 6 from J, leaving 17 bases between them. Germline V gene data show CDR1 as LGHNA and CDR2 as YSLEER. In nucleotides, the CDR3 is TGCGCCAGCAGGTGGTCGCTAGAAAGCTCCGGGGAGCTGTTTTTT. Translating it yields CASRWSLESSGELFF.

The chain carries TRBV9 and TRBJ1-3; tentatively, D is TRBD1 (6 bases). Trimming stripped 4 bases from V and 1 base from J, with 15 bases between. The CDR3 loop spans 16 amino acids. Germline V CDR1 and CDR2: SGDLS, YYNGEE. The chain's CDR3 is CASSLSRGRSGNTIYF. The CDR3 nucleotides are TGTGCCAGCAGCCTTAGCAGGGGCAGGTCTGGAAACACCATATATTTT. Full variable domain (rest looked up from reference TRBV9 and TRBJ1-3): DSGVTQTPKHLITATGQRVTLRCSPRSGDLSVYWYQQSLDQGLQFLIQYYNGEERAKGNILERFSAQQFPDLHSELNLSSLELGDSALYFCASSLSRGRSGNTIYFGEGSWLTVV.

The chain carries TRBV2 and TRBJ1-1; TRBD1 matches at 7 bases. V dropped 2 bases and J dropped 5; count of bases not matched to a gene: 8. This CDR3 comprises 15 residues. The germline gives CDR1 SNHLY, CDR2 FYNNEI. The CDR3 loop reads CASSERNRGGTEAFF. The CDR3 DNA sequence: TGTGCCAGCAGTGAAAGGAACAGGGGAGGGACTGAAGCTTTCTTT.

About this clonotype itself: A much larger clone differs by one base, so this may be a read error. This chain connects TRBV7-2 to TRBJ1-1; D uncertain. The CDR3 runs to 15 residues. Trimming pared 1 base from V and 0 bases from J, leaving 9 bases between. Germline CDR1 is SGHTA and CDR2 is FQGNSA. The CDR3 protein is CASSLDKELNTEAFF. Here the CDR3 DNA reads TGTGCCAGCAGCTTAGATAAGGAGCTGAACACTGAAGCTTTCTTT.

A note on this clonotype: A much larger clone is a single base away; this may be a read error. V usage is TRBV29-1 and J usage is TRBJ1-2; D is ambiguous. V dropped 4 bases and J dropped 6 bases, with 12 bases sitting between them. Germline V gene sequence: CDR1 SQVTM, CDR2 ANQGSEA. The CDR3 loop spans 12 amino acids. Written as DNA, the CDR3 is TGCAGCGTTGTAGATCAGGACGATGGCTACACCTTC. Translated, it gives CSVVDQDDGYTF.

This clonotype was detected a few times. The rearrangement links TRBV19 to TRBJ2-2; D is ambiguous. The germline CDR1 and CDR2 sequences are LNHDA and SQIVND (reference sequence). V was clipped by 6 bases and J by 6 bases, with 8 bases between them. CDR3 length equals 12 residues. The chain's CDR3 is CASSDLPGELFF. CDR3 DNA sequence: TGTGCCAGTAGCGATTTACCCGGGGAGCTGTTTTTT.

This clonotype was seen at least ten times. J is TRBJ2-7 and V is TRBV5-1; 9 positions agree with TRBD1. Germline trimming cut 0 bases from V and 5 bases from J; bases unmatched to any gene: 3. The CDR3 has 14 residues. Germline V lookup: CDR1 SGHRS, CDR2 YFSETQ. CDR3 DNA sequence: TGCGCCAGCAGCTTGGGGGACAGGGTCCACGAGCAGTACTTC. Amino acids: CASSLGDRVHEQYF.

This clonotype was detected ten times or more. The CDR3 loop is CSAWGGVYGYTF. As DNA, the CDR3 is TGCAGCGCATGGGGAGGGGTCTATGGCTACACCTTC. The chain joins TRBV29-1 to TRBJ1-2, with TRBD1 as a possible D gene (5 bases). V was clipped by 7 bases and J by 4 bases, with 13 bases between them. The CDR3 totals 12 residues. In germline, CDR1 is SQVTM, CDR2 ANQGSEA.

The chain combines TRBV12-3 or TRBV12-4 with TRBJ2-3; the match to TRBD2 covers 11 bases. The CDR3 is made up of 15 amino acids. Germline trimming cut 10 bases from V and 6 bases from J; bases unmatched to any gene: 12. CDR3: CATRDSGGARDTQYF. The CDR3 DNA reads TGTGCCACCCGCGATAGCGGGGGGGCCAGGGATACGCAGTATTTT.

This clonotype was detected many times. The chain recombines TRBV28 with TRBJ1-5, with TRBD1 as a possible D gene (6 bases). V was trimmed by 1 base and J by 3 bases, leaving 13 bases between them. The germline V gene encodes CDR1 MDHEN and CDR2 SYDVKM. The CDR3 loop spans 16 amino acids. The CDR3 spells CASSLLSGQLNQPQHF. The CDR3 region has the DNA TGTGCCAGCAGTTTATTATCTGGACAGCTCAATCAGCCCCAGCATTTT.

In its sample, this clonotype was seen many times. The chain links TRBV6-2 or TRBV6-3 to TRBJ1-2; D is undetermined. Germline loops: CDR1 MNHEY, CDR2 SVGEGT. The length of the CDR3 is 14 residues. V was pared by 6 bases and J by 0 bases, with 11 bases between. CDR3 DNA: TGTGCCAGCAGACCCTCCGGGGCTAACTATGGCTACACCTTC. Residues: CASRPSGANYGYTF.

This clonotype has only a few counts. This chain links TRBV9 with TRBJ2-3, with D tentatively TRBD1 (5 bases). The CDR3 covers 15 residues. From germline, CDR1 is SGDLS and CDR2 YYNGEE. V gave up 1 base and J gave up 3 bases, with 12 bases separating them. The CDR3 DNA follows: TGTGCCAGCAGCGTAACAGGCGAATATACAGATACGCAGTATTTT. It specifies CASSVTGEYTDTQYF.

This chain uses TRBV29-1 with TRBJ2-3, with D maybe TRBD2 (6 bases). The CDR3 extends over 13 amino acids. Germline CDR1 reads SQVTM; CDR2 reads ANQGSEA. The CDR3 coding sequence is TGCGCGAAACTTGGCGGGGGCACAGATACGCAGTATTTT. It yields the protein CAKLGGGTDTQYF.

This clonotype turned up a few times. The rearrangement joins TRBV20-1 to TRBJ2-7, with 7 bases aligning to TRBD1. The CDR3 has 13 residues. Germline V gene lookup returns CDR1 DFQATT and CDR2 SNEGSKA (reference sequence). The V gene end was trimmed by 1 base and the J gene end by 7 bases; junction bases not matched to a gene: 7. The CDR3 bases are TGCAGTGCTAGAGGACAGGGACCTAAGGAGCAGTACTTC. Amino acids: CSARGQGPKEQYF.

This clonotype occurred a few times. The rearrangement links TRBV28 to TRBJ2-1; D possibly corresponds to TRBD1 (5 bases). Germline V gives CDR1 MDHEN, CDR2 SYDVKM. Between the trimmed V and J ends, which lost 4 bases and 6 bases, there was a span of 16 bases. CDR3 size: 15 residues. The CDR3 loop is CASSYLPDSRNEQFF. DNA for the CDR3: TGTGCCAGCAGTTATCTACCTGACAGTCGCAATGAGCAGTTCTTC.

This clonotype was detected many times. The V gene is TRBV7-6, the J gene TRBJ2-5, with TRBD2 matching over 10 bases. This CDR3 region has 17 residues. V shed 1 base, J shed 3 bases, and the junction held 8 bases outside the gene matches. CDR1 and CDR2 from the germline V gene are SGHVS and FNYEAQ. In DNA, the CDR3 is TGTGCCAGCAGCTTAGGTCTAGCGGGAGACGGGGAAGAGACCCAGTACTTC. Its translation: CASSLGLAGDGEETQYF.

This clonotype was picked up many times. V is TRBV18 and J is TRBJ2-3, with 14 bases matching TRBD2. Per the germline V gene, CDR1 is KGHSH and CDR2 is LQKENI. J lost 4 bases, V lost 4 bases, and 16 bases had no gene match. The CDR3 contains 20 residues. The CDR3 here is CASSRNSLSTSGGGPDTQYF. The CDR3 nucleotides are TGTGCCAGCTCACGCAACAGTCTTTCGACTAGCGGGGGGGGGCCAGATACGCAGTATTTT. Full variable domain (missing parts from reference TRBV18 and TRBJ2-3): NAGVMQNPRHLVRRRGQEARLRCSPMKGHSHVYWYRQLPEEGLKFMVYLQKENIIDESGMPKERFSAEFPKEGPSILRIQQVVRGDSAAYFCASSRNSLSTSGGGPDTQYFGPGTRLTVL.

This clonotype was observed at least ten times. The rearrangement joins TRBV19 to TRBJ2-7; D is undetermined. There are 14 residues in the CDR3. Germline loops: CDR1 LNHDA, CDR2 SQIVND (reference sequence). V lost 5 bases and J lost 7, with 18 bases in between. CDR3 in DNA: TGTGCCAGTAGTTCCCGCATCGTCCCTTCTGAGCAGTACTTC. Translation gives CASSSRIVPSEQYF.

This clonotype was observed many times. This sequence joins TRBV6-5 and TRBJ1-1; tentatively, D is TRBD1 (6 bases). V was cut by 0 bases and J by 0 bases, with 14 bases left in between. This CDR3 spans 17 amino acids. Germline lookup yields CDR1 MNHEY and CDR2 SVGAGI. Here the CDR3 DNA reads TGTGCCAGCAGTTACTCTCCGGGACATAACTTGAACACTGAAGCTTTCTTT. This translates into CASSYSPGHNLNTEAFF.

This clonotype was detected many times. The chain links TRBV4-2 to TRBJ2-2, with a possible D match to TRBD2 (5 bases). V lost 1 base and J 2 bases, leaving 14 bases between the germline ends. Per germline, CDR1 LGHNA and CDR2 YNFKEQ. The CDR3 length is 17 residues. For the CDR3, the DNA is TGTGCCAGCAGCCAAGCTGGACTTTCGCTCAACACCGGGGAGCTGTTTTTT. It codes for CASSQAGLSLNTGELFF.

Only a few counts were recorded for this clonotype. The V gene is TRBV28, the J gene TRBJ1-2; unclear D gene. V gave up 3 bases and J gave up 5 bases, with 13 bases separating them. Germline CDR1 is MDHEN and CDR2 is SYDVKM. This CDR3 contains 14 residues. The CDR3: CASSFSGPLYGYTF. CDR3 nucleotides: TGTGCCAGCAGTTTTTCAGGCCCGTTATATGGCTACACCTTC.

Turning to this clonotype: This clone may be a read error of a much larger clone one base away. The chain employs TRBV6-5 and TRBJ1-5; D is undetermined. V was shortened by 6 bases and J by 0 bases, with 9 bases between the two germline ends. This CDR3 region has 14 residues. Per germline, CDR1 MNHEY and CDR2 SVGAGI. The chain's CDR3 is CASRLDNSNQPQHF. CDR3 DNA sequence: TGTGCCAGCAGGCTAGATAATAGCAATCAGCCCCAGCATTTT.

This clonotype was found many times. The rearrangement uses TRBV19 and TRBJ1-4; no reliable D call. The CDR3 spans 11 residues. Germline CDR1 is LNHDA and CDR2 is SQIVND (reference sequence). V was shortened by 9 bases and J by 8 bases, with 10 bases between the two germline ends. CDR3 amino acids: CASSDSEKLFF. For the CDR3, the DNA is TGTGCCAGCTCGGATTCGGAAAAACTGTTTTTT.

There are a few counts of this clonotype. The chain has TRBV20-1 and TRBJ1-3, with TRBD1 as a possible D gene (6 bases). The CDR3 has 16 residues. Trimming pared 0 bases from V and 1 base from J, leaving 13 bases between. Germline CDR1 is DFQATT and CDR2 is SNEGSKA (reference sequence). CDR3 sequence: CSARDWGGASGNTIYF. DNA for the CDR3: TGCAGTGCTAGAGATTGGGGGGGCGCGTCTGGAAACACCATATATTTT.

This clonotype was found many times. CDR3 sequence reads: CASSYDPLRAADTQYF. CDR3 DNA sequence: TGTGCCAGCAGCTATGACCCTTTGAGGGCGGCAGATACGCAGTATTTT. The rearrangement links TRBV7-2 to TRBJ2-3, with D tentatively TRBD2 (5 bases). With 4 bases removed from V and 4 bases from J, the gap between germline ends came to 18 bases. CDR3 length equals 16 residues. Germline V CDR1 and CDR2: SGHTA, FQGNSA. Full variable domain (remainder filled in from reference TRBV7-2 and TRBJ2-3): GAGVSQSPSNKVTEKGKDVELRCDPISGHTALYWYRQSLGQGLEFLIYFQGNSAPDKSGLPSDRFSAERTGGSVSTLTIQRTQQEDSAVYLCASSYDPLRAADTQYFGPGTRLTVL.

This clonotype was found a few times. V is TRBV28 and J is TRBJ2-1, with D maybe TRBD2 (5 bases). Per germline, CDR1 MDHEN and CDR2 SYDVKM. This CDR3 has 15 amino acids. V lost 2 bases and J lost 2, with 10 bases in between. The CDR3 region has the DNA TGTGCCAGCAGTTTAATAGCGCCTCCCTACAATGAGCAGTTCTTC. This codes for CASSLIAPPYNEQFF.